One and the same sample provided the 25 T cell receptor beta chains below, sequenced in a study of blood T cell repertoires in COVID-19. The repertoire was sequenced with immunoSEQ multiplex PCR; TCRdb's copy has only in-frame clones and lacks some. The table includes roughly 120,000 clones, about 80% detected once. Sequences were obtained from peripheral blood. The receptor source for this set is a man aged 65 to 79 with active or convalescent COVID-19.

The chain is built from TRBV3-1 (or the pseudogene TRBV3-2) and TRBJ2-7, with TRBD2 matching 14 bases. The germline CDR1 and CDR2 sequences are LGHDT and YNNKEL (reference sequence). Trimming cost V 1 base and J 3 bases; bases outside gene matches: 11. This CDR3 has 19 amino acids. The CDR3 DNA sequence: TGTGCCAGCAGCCAAGTGTTACCGGGACTAGCGGGAGCAGTCTACGAGCAGTACTTC. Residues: CASSQVLPGLAGAVYEQYF.

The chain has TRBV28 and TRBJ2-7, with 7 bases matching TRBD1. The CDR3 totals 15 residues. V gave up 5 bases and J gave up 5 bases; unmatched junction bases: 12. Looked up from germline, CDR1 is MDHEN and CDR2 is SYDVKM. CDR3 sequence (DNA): TGTGCCAGCAGTACATCGGACAGGCCCCAGAACGAGCAGTACTTC. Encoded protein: CASSTSDRPQNEQYF.

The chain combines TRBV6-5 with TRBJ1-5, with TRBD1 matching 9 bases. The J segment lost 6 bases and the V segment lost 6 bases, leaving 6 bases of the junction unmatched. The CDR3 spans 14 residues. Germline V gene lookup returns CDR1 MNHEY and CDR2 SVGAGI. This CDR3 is CASRGTGFGQPQHF. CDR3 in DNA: TGTGCCAGCAGAGGGACAGGGTTCGGTCAGCCCCAGCATTTT.

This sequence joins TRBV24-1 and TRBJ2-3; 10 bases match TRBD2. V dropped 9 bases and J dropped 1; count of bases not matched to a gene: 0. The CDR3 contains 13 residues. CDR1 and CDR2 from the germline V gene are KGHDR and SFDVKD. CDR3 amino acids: CATGTSGTDTQYF. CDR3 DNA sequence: TGTGCCACCGGGACTAGCGGCACAGATACGCAGTATTTT.

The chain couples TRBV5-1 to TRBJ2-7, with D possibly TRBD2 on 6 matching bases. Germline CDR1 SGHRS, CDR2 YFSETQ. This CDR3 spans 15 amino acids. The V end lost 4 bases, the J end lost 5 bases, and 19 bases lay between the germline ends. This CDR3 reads CASSPGGVTLDEQYF. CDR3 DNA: TGCGCCAGCAGCCCCGGGGGAGTCACCCTTGACGAGCAGTACTTC. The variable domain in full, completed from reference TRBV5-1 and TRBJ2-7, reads KAGVTQTPRYLIKTRGQQVTLSCSPISGHRSVSWYQQTPGQGLQFLFEYFSETQRNKGNFPGRFSGRQFSNSRSEMNVSTLELGDSALYLCASSPGGVTLDEQYFGPGTRLTVT.

The CDR3 here is CASSSVGGHNYEQYF. In DNA, the CDR3 is TGTGCCAGCAGCTCTGTCGGTGGACACAACTACGAGCAGTACTTC. This chain joins TRBV5-5 and TRBJ2-7, with D maybe TRBD1 (5 bases). Germline loops: CDR1 SGHKS, CDR2 YYEKEE (reference sequence). The CDR3 has 15 residues. The V end lost 3 bases, the J end lost 3 bases, and 16 bases lay between the germline ends.

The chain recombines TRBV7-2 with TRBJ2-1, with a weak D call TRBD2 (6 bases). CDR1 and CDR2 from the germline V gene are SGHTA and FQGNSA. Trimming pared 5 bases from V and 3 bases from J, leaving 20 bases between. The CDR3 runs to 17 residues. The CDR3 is CASSPISGTQVYNEQFF. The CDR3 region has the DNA TGTGCCAGCAGCCCCATTAGCGGAACCCAAGTCTACAATGAGCAGTTCTTC.

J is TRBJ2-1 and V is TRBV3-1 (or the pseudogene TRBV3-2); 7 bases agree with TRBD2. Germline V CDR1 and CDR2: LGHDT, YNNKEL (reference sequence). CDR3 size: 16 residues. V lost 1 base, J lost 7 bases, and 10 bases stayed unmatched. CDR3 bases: TGTGCCAGCAGCCAAGCGCTTTTAGGGCGGGGGAATGAGCAGTTCTTC. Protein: CASSQALLGRGNEQFF.

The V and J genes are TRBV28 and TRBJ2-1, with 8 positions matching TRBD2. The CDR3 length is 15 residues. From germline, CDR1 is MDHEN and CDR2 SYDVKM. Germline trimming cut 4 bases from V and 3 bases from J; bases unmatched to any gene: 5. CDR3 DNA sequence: TGTGCCAGCAGTTCCAGCGGGAGTGTCTACAATGAGCAGTTCTTC. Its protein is CASSSSGSVYNEQFF.

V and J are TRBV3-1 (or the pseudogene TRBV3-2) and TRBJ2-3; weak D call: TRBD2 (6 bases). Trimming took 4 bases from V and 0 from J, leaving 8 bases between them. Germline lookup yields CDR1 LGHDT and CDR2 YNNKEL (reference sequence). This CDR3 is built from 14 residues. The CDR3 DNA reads TGTGCCAGCAGCCGTAGCGGTAGCACAGATACGCAGTATTTT. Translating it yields CASSRSGSTDTQYF.

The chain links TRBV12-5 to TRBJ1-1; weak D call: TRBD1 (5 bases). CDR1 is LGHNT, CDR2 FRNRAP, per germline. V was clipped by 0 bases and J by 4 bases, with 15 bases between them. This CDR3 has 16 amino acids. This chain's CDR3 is CASGLVPWGAVTEAFF. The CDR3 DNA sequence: TGTGCTAGTGGTTTGGTACCTTGGGGCGCGGTCACTGAAGCTTTCTTT.

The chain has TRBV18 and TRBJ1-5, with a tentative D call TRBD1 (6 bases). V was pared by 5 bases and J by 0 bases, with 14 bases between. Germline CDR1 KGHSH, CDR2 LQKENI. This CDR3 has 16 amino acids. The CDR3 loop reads CASSDGTPLSNQPQHF. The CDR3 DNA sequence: TGTGCCAGCTCAGACGGGACACCCCTTAGCAATCAGCCCCAGCATTTT.

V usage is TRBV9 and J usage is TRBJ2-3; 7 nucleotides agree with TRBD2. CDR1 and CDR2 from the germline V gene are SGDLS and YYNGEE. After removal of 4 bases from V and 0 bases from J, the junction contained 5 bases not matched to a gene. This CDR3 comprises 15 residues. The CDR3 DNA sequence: TGTGCCAGCAGCAACCAAGCGGGAAGCACAGATACGCAGTATTTT. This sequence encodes CASSNQAGSTDTQYF.

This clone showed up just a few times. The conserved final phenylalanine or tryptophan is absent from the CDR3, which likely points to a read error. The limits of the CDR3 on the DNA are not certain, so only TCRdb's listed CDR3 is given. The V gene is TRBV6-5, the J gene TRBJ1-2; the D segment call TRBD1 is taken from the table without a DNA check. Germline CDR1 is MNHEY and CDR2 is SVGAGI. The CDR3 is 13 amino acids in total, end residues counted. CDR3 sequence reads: CASSYSSQGIVIL.

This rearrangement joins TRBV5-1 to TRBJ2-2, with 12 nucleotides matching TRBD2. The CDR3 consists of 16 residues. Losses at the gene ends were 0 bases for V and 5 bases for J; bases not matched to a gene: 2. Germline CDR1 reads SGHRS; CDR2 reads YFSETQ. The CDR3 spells CASSLATSGRTGELFF. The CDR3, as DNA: TGCGCCAGCAGCTTGGCTACTAGCGGGAGGACCGGGGAGCTGTTTTTT.

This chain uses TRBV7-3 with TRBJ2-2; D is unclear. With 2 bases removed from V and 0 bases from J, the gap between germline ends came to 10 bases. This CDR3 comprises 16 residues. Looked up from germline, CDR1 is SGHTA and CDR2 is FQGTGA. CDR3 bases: TGTGCCAGCAGCTTAGATGCCGGGTCGAACACCGGGGAGCTGTTTTTT. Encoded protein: CASSLDAGSNTGELFF.

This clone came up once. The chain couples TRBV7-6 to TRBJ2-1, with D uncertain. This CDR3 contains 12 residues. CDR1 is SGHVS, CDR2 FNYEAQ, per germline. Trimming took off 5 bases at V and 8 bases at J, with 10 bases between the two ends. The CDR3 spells CASSPRVDEQFF. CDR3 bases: TGTGCCAGCAGCCCCCGGGTGGATGAGCAGTTCTTC.

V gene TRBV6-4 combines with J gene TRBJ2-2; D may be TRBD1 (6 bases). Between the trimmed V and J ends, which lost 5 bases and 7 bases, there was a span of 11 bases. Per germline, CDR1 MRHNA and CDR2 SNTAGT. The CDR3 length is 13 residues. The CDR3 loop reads CASSSQGRGELFF. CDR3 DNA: TGTGCCAGCAGTTCACAGGGCCGCGGGGAGCTGTTTTTT.

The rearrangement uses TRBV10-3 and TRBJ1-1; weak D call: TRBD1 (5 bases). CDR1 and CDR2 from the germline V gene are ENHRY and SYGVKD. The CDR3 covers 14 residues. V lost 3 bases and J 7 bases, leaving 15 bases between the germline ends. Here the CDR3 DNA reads TGTGCCATCAGTGAAAGGGAGGGGATGGGTGAAGCTTTCTTT. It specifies CAISEREGMGEAFF.

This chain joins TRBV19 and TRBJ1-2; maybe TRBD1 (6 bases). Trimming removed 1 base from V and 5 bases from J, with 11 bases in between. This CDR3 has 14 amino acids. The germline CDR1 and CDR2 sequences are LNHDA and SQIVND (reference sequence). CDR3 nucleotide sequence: TGTGCCAGTAGTATAGTACAGGGAGAGTATGGCTACACCTTC. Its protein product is CASSIVQGEYGYTF. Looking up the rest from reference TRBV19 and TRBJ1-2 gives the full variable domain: DGGITQSPKYLFRKEGQNVTLSCEQNLNHDAMYWYRQDPGQGLRLIYYSQIVNDFQKGDIAEGYSVSREKKESFPLTVTSAQKNPTAFYLCASSIVQGEYGYTFGSGTRLTVV.

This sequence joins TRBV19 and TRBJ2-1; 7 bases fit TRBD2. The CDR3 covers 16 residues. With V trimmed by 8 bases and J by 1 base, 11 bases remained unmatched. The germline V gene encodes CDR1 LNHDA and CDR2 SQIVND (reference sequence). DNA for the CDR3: TGTGCCAGTGAGATGGGGGGGTCAGGGTCCTACAATGAGCAGTTCTTC. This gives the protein CASEMGGSGSYNEQFF.

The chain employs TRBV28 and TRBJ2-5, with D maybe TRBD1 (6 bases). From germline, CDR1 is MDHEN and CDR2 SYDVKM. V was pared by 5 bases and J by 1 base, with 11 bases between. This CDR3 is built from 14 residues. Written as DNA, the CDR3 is TGTGCCAGCAGTAATACAGGGTCCCAAGAGACCCAGTACTTC. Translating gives CASSNTGSQETQYF.

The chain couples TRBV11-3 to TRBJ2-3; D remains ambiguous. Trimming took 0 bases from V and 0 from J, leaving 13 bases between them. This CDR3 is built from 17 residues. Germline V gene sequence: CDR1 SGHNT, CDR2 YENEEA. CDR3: CASSLDALQSSTDTQYF. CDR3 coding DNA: TGTGCCAGCAGCTTAGATGCGCTTCAATCTAGCACAGATACGCAGTATTTT. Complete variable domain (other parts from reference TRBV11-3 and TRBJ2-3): EAGVVQSPRYKIIEKKQPVAFWCNPISGHNTLYWYLQNLGQGPELLIRYENEEAVDDSQLPKDRFSAERLKGVDSTLKIQPAELGDSAVYLCASSLDALQSSTDTQYFGPGTRLTVL.

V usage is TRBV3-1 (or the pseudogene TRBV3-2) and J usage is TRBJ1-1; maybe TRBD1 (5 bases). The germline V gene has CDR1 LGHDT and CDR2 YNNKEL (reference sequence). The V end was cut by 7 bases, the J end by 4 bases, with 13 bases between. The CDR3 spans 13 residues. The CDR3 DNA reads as TGTGCCAGCACTATCTGGGGGGGCACTGAAGCTTTCTTT. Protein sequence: CASTIWGGTEAFF.

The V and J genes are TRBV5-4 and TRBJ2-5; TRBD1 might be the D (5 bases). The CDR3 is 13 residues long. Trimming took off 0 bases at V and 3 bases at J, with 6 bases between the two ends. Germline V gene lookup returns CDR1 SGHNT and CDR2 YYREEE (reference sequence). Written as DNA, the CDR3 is TGTGCCAGCAGCTTGGCCAGGGAAGAGACCCAGTACTTC. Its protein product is CASSLAREETQYF.